Below are 32 T cell receptor beta chains sequenced from a single sample in a study of cytomegalovirus exposure and HLA in healthy donors (dated by TCRdb to about 2017). Libraries were constructed by the immunoSEQ multiplex PCR assay. As stored in TCRdb, this immuneACCESS dataset retains in-frame rearrangements with V and J assigned. A fraction of the clones does not appear; measured against another copy, unresolved V genes explain less than half of the discrepancy, and the remainder lacks a known reason. The sample includes 200,000 to 250,000 clones, with approximately 80% observed a single time. Around an eighth of the sample belongs to the ten largest clones. The specimen sequenced was PBMCs. These receptors were obtained from a woman aged 30 to 39 in good health and CMV-seropositive.

The chain carries TRBV6-1 and TRBJ2-7, with D uncertain. V lost 7 bases and J lost 3, with 19 bases in between. CDR1 MNHNS and CDR2 SASEGT come from the germline V gene. The CDR3 covers 15 residues. CDR3 DNA sequence: TGTGCCAGCACGGGCGAGGCGGTGATTTTCTACGAGCAGTACTTC. This gives the protein CASTGEAVIFYEQYF.

This chain joins TRBV28 and TRBJ1-1, with 7 nucleotides matching TRBD1. J lost 6 bases, V lost 3 bases, and 13 bases had no gene match. This CDR3 region has 16 residues. The V gene's germline CDR1 is MDHEN and CDR2 SYDVKM. CDR3 nucleotides: TGTGCCAGCAGTTTTCGAAACACAGGGGTCAGGGCTGAAGCTTTCTTT. Translating it yields CASSFRNTGVRAEAFF.

The chain couples TRBV6-5 to TRBJ2-7; the match to TRBD1 covers 8 bases. From germline, CDR1 is MNHEY and CDR2 SVGAGI. The CDR3 totals 16 residues. Trimming cost V 0 bases and J 0 bases; bases outside gene matches: 4. CDR3 sequence: CASSYSGTGSSYEQYF. The DNA of the CDR3 is TGTGCCAGCAGTTACTCCGGGACAGGCAGCTCCTACGAGCAGTACTTC.

The chain links TRBV5-4 to TRBJ1-2; D is undetermined. CDR3 length: 13 residues. CDR1 SGHNT and CDR2 YYREEE come from the germline V gene (reference sequence). Trimming removed 4 bases from V and 4 bases from J, with 11 bases in between. This CDR3 reads CASSRDVFYGYTF. The CDR3 DNA reads as TGTGCCAGCAGCCGAGACGTATTCTATGGCTACACCTTC. Supplemented by reference TRBV5-4 and TRBJ1-2, the full variable domain reads ETGVTQSPTHLIKTRGQQVTLRCSSQSGHNTVSWYQQALGQGPQFIFQYYREEENGRGNFPPRFSGLQFPNYSSELNVNALELDDSALYLCASSRDVFYGYTFGSGTRLTVV.

The CDR3 region has the DNA TGTGCCATCAGTAAAGGGACCATGAACACTGAAGCTTTCTTT. It is translated as CAISKGTMNTEAFF. The V gene is TRBV10-3, the J gene TRBJ1-1; possibly TRBD1 for D (5 bases). Germline CDR1 and CDR2: ENHRY and SYGVKD. The V end lost 5 bases, the J end lost 0 bases, and 10 bases lay between the germline ends. The CDR3 is made up of 14 amino acids.

The CDR3 protein is CASSVSRDGYTF. CDR3 in DNA: TGTGCCAGCAGTGTCTCAAGGGATGGCTACACCTTC. This rearrangement joins TRBV2 to TRBJ1-2; D not certain. The V and J ends lost 4 bases and 6 bases respectively, with 9 bases between them. Per germline, CDR1 SNHLY and CDR2 FYNNEI. The CDR3 totals 12 residues. The complete variable domain, with remaining parts taken from reference TRBV2 and TRBJ1-2, reads EPEVTQTPSHQVTQMGQEVILRCVPISNHLYFYWYRQILGQKVEFLVSFYNNEISEKSEIFDDQFSVERPDGSNFTLKIRSTKLEDSAMYFCASSVSRDGYTFGSGTRLTVV.

The chain is built from TRBV12-5 and TRBJ2-7; no firm D call. The CDR3 is 13 amino acids. In germline, CDR1 is LGHNT, CDR2 FRNRAP. Trimming removed 6 bases from V and 4 bases from J, with 13 bases in between. The CDR3 region is CASGDGPLYEQYF. CDR3 bases: TGTGCTAGTGGCGATGGGCCTTTATACGAGCAGTACTTC.

The CDR3 region has the DNA TGTGCCAGCATGGGTGATATGGATGTCGGGGAGCAGTACTTC. Translation gives CASMGDMDVGEQYF. The gene calls are TRBV2 and TRBJ2-7, with D unresolved. The CDR3 is 14 amino acids. The V end was cut by 7 bases, the J end by 7 bases, with 20 bases between. Germline V lookup: CDR1 SNHLY, CDR2 FYNNEI.

The chain is built from TRBV23-1 and TRBJ1-2; a weak D match, TRBD1 (5 bases). TRBV23-1 falls under the ORF class, with uncertain function. The CDR3 has 16 amino acids. V was trimmed by 0 bases and J by 12 bases, leaving 23 bases between them. The CDR3 DNA is TGCGCCAGCAGTCAATCGGTTCTTGCGGATTTTAGGGGAGACACCTTC. Translation: CASSQSVLADFRGDTF.

The rearrangement links TRBV29-1 to TRBJ2-7; D not resolved. The V and J ends lost 4 bases and 6 bases respectively, with 16 bases between them. CDR3 length: 13 residues. CDR1 is SQVTM, CDR2 ANQGSEA, per germline. CDR3 sequence reads: CSVAEPGYLEQYF. CDR3 coding DNA: TGCAGCGTTGCGGAACCCGGATATCTCGAGCAGTACTTC.

The sample holds one count of this clone. The J gene is TRBJ2-1, the V gene TRBV28; possibly TRBD2 for D (6 bases). Germline CDR1 and CDR2: MDHEN and SYDVKM. The CDR3 runs to 14 residues. V lost 8 bases and J lost 15, with 26 bases in between. The CDR3 coding sequence is TGTGCCAGCCTCGCCCAAGCGGGTCACCGTGAGGGGTTCTTC. This encodes CASLAQAGHREGFF.

The J gene is TRBJ1-5, the V gene TRBV28; D perhaps matches TRBD1 (5 bases). The germline CDR1 and CDR2 sequences are MDHEN and SYDVKM. The CDR3 consists of 16 residues. The V end was cut by 1 base, the J end by 1 base, with 11 bases between. The CDR3 here is CASSLLPGQSNQPQHF. The CDR3 bases are TGTGCCAGCAGTTTATTGCCAGGGCAAAGCAATCAGCCCCAGCATTTT. The full variable domain, completed using reference TRBV28 and TRBJ1-5, is DVKVTQSSRYLVKRTGEKVFLECVQDMDHENMFWYRQDPGLGLRLIYFSYDVKMKEKGDIPEGYSVSREKKERFSLILESASTNQTSMYLCASSLLPGQSNQPQHFGDGTRLSIL.

V and J are TRBV29-1 and TRBJ2-1; D is ambiguous. This CDR3 is 12 amino acids long. The germline V gene encodes CDR1 SQVTM and CDR2 ANQGSEA. The V and J ends lost 6 bases and 6 bases respectively, with 12 bases between them. The CDR3 region is CSVAVGPNEQFF. The DNA for the CDR3 is TGCAGCGTGGCTGTAGGACCCAATGAGCAGTTCTTC.

This chain joins TRBV9 and TRBJ1-4, with D possibly being TRBD1 (6 bases). The CDR3 contains 19 residues. Germline CDR1 and CDR2: SGDLS and YYNGEE. The V end lost 4 bases, the J end lost 5 bases, and 27 bases lay between the germline ends. The CDR3 here is CASSTNMDGAQGGNEKLFF. The CDR3, as DNA: TGTGCCAGCAGCACCAACATGGACGGGGCACAGGGAGGGAATGAAAAACTGTTTTTT.

This chain connects TRBV6-5 to TRBJ2-7, with D perhaps matching TRBD2 (6 bases). In germline, CDR1 is MNHEY, CDR2 SVGAGI. The V end was cut by 0 bases, the J end by 3 bases, with 12 bases between. The CDR3 is 15 residues long. The CDR3 coding sequence is TGTGCCAGCAGTTACTCGGGAGGTCAAGGCTACGAGCAGTACTTC. It specifies CASSYSGGQGYEQYF.

This rearrangement joins TRBV10-3 to TRBJ2-7; possibly TRBD2 for D (6 bases). Germline loops: CDR1 ENHRY, CDR2 SYGVKD. This CDR3 comprises 14 residues. Trimming took 10 bases from V and 5 from J, leaving 21 bases between them. Here the CDR3 DNA reads TGTGCCACCGTGGAGGGGCAGGGTAATCACGAGCAGTACTTC. It translates to CATVEGQGNHEQYF.

V is TRBV11-2 and J is TRBJ2-7; D possibly corresponds to TRBD2 (5 bases). In germline, CDR1 is SGHAT, CDR2 FQNNGV. Deletions cut 1 base from V and 6 bases from J, with 13 bases between. This CDR3 comprises 14 residues. The CDR3 loop is CASSLVSAGSEQYF. In DNA form, the CDR3 reads TGTGCCAGCAGCTTAGTATCGGCGGGCAGCGAGCAGTACTTC.

In this sample, this clone turned up once. The chain links TRBV29-1 to TRBJ2-5, with unresolved D. Germline V gives CDR1 SQVTM, CDR2 ANQGSEA. V was trimmed by 6 bases and J by 5 bases, leaving 28 bases between them. This CDR3 has 17 residues. The CDR3 DNA sequence: TGCAGCGTCCGCCCTAGGGATACTCGAGGCATGCAGGAGACCCAGTACTTC. Amino acids: CSVRPRDTRGMQETQYF.

This chain links TRBV4-1 with TRBJ1-2; 7 bases match TRBD1. Per germline, CDR1 MGHRA and CDR2 YSYEKL. The CDR3 consists of 15 residues. Trimming at V came to 0 bases and at J to 6 bases, leaving 7 bases not matched to a gene. This CDR3 is CASSQEVGQRNGYTF. DNA for the CDR3: TGCGCCAGCAGCCAAGAGGTGGGACAGAGGAATGGCTACACCTTC.

V is TRBV30 and J is TRBJ2-5; 10 nucleotides align to TRBD2. The V gene's germline CDR1 is GTSNPN and CDR2 SVGIG (reference sequence). The CDR3 has 13 residues. V lost 5 bases and J lost 8; bases outside the gene matches: 8. CDR3 protein: CAWASGLAETQYF. CDR3 nucleotide sequence: TGTGCCTGGGCATCAGGACTAGCGGAAACCCAGTACTTC.

This sequence joins TRBV7-8 and TRBJ1-2, with a tentative D call TRBD1 (6 bases). This CDR3 contains 14 residues. Trimming cost V 4 bases and J 3 bases, with 12 bases left between them. CDR1 is SGHVS and CDR2 is FQNEAQ in the germline V gene. The CDR3 here is CASSSIQGHYGYTF. In nucleotides, the CDR3 is TGTGCCAGCAGCTCGATACAGGGCCACTATGGCTACACCTTC.

The chain carries TRBV25-1 and TRBJ2-7, with D perhaps TRBD2 (6 bases). Germline loops: CDR1 MGHDK, CDR2 SYGVNS. This CDR3 is 13 amino acids long. The V end was cut by 4 bases, the J end by 2 bases, with 9 bases between. The CDR3 region is CASSASGAYEQYF. The CDR3 coding sequence is TGTGCCAGCAGTGCATCGGGGGCCTACGAGCAGTACTTC.

The genes are TRBV5-6 and TRBJ1-1; no reliable D call. Germline CDR1 reads SGHDT; CDR2 reads YYEEEE. Trimming left V 1 base short and J 1 base short, with 8 bases between. The CDR3 has 14 residues. The CDR3, as DNA: TGTGCCAGCAGCTTGACAGCACCGAACACTGAAGCTTTCTTT. Residues: CASSLTAPNTEAFF.

This clone has just a few counts. The chain has TRBV5-3 and TRBJ1-5; tentatively, D is TRBD1 (5 bases). TRBV5-3 is placed among ORFs of uncertain function. The CDR3 consists of 15 residues. Trimming cost V 0 bases and J 2 bases, with 9 bases left between them. The CDR3 reads CARSLVGRGNQPQHF. In DNA, the CDR3 is TGTGCCAGAAGCTTGGTGGGACGGGGCAATCAGCCCCAGCATTTT.

The V and J genes are TRBV18 and TRBJ1-1; 7 positions agree with TRBD1. CDR1 KGHSH and CDR2 LQKENI come from the germline V gene. V dropped 6 bases and J dropped 7; count of bases not matched to a gene: 5. CDR3 length equals 12 residues. CDR3 DNA: TGTGCCAGCTCGTACAGGGACAGTGAAGCTTTCTTT. Its protein is CASSYRDSEAFF.

V usage is TRBV4-1 and J usage is TRBJ1-1; unclear D gene. The V gene's germline CDR1 is MGHRA and CDR2 YSYEKL. The CDR3 is 14 amino acids. V was shortened by 1 base and J by 3 bases, with 9 bases between the two germline ends. This CDR3 is CASSQVSLDTEAFF. CDR3 in DNA: TGCGCCAGCAGCCAAGTGTCTTTGGACACTGAAGCTTTCTTT.

The chain carries TRBV27 and TRBJ1-2; D is undetermined. Germline values: CDR1 MNHEY, CDR2 SMNVEV (reference sequence). V lost 8 bases and J 2 bases, leaving 12 bases between the germline ends. The CDR3 spans 13 residues. DNA for the CDR3: TGTGCCAGCCGCCCCGCAGCGAACTATGGCTACACCTTC. It specifies CASRPAANYGYTF.

This clone has only a few counts. Germline is not matched at one junction end, which may reflect a read error. This chain uses TRBV6-5 with TRBJ2-2; tentatively, D is TRBD2 (5 bases). The CDR3 covers 13 residues. The germline CDR1 and CDR2 sequences are MNHEY and SVGAGI. The CDR3 sequence is CASSYSTGGQLFF. CDR3 nucleotides: TGTGCCAGCAGTTACTCGACGGGCGGGCAGCTGTTTTTT.

The chain couples TRBV7-9 to TRBJ2-2; tentative D call: TRBD2 (5 bases). V was cut by 5 bases and J by 6 bases, with 16 bases left in between. Germline values: CDR1 SEHNR, CDR2 FQNEAQ (reference sequence). This CDR3 spans 15 amino acids. The CDR3 sequence is CASSNTGPEAGELFF. In DNA form, the CDR3 reads TGTGCCAGCAGCAACACCGGGCCGGAGGCCGGGGAGCTGTTTTTT.

The CDR3 DNA is TGTGCCAGCAGCTTGGCCGGGAGAGAGACCCAGTACTTC. This encodes CASSLAGRETQYF. The rearrangement links TRBV5-4 to TRBJ2-5; TRBD2 might be the D (6 bases). Germline CDR1 and CDR2: SGHNT and YYREEE (reference sequence). The CDR3 length is 13 residues. Trimming removed 0 bases from V and 4 bases from J, with 7 bases in between.

V usage is TRBV19 and J usage is TRBJ2-1; no clear D. V lost 8 bases to trimming and J lost 0 bases, with 14 bases between them. Germline CDR1 and CDR2: LNHDA and SQIVND (reference sequence). This CDR3 contains 15 residues. CDR3 region: CASSVGKSSYNEQFF. CDR3 nucleotide sequence: TGTGCCAGTTCCGTGGGGAAGAGCTCCTACAATGAGCAGTTCTTC.

This clone was seen more than once but under ten times. This sequence joins TRBV6-5 and TRBJ1-1, with no clear D. V lost 2 bases and J 3 bases, leaving 7 bases between the germline ends. This CDR3 contains 13 residues. Germline V gene data show CDR1 as MNHEY and CDR2 as SVGAGI. For the CDR3, the DNA is TGTGCCAGCAGTTACAACTCTCACACTGAAGCTTTCTTT. Translating it yields CASSYNSHTEAFF.